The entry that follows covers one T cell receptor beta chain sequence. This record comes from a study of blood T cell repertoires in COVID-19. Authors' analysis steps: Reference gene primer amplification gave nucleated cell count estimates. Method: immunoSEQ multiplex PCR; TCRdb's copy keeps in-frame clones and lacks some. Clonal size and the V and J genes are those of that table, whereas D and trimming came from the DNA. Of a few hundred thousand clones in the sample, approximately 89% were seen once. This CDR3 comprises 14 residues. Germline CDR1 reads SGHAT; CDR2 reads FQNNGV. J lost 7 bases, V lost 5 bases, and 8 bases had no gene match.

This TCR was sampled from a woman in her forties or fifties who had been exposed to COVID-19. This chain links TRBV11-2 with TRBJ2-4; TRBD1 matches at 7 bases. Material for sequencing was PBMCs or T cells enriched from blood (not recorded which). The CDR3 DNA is TGTGCCAGCAGCGTACCCGGGACAGAGAACATTCAGTACTTC. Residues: CASSVPGTENIQYF.